This is a list of T cell receptor beta chains from one sample in a study of blood T cell repertoires in COVID-19. The repertoire was sequenced with immunoSEQ multiplex PCR; TCRdb's copy has only in-frame clones and lacks some. This table has roughly 39,000 clones, around 87% appearing once. Sequenced sample: peripheral blood. These receptors came from a man aged 50 to 59 in a cohort sampled during active COVID-19. CDR3s include the opening cysteine and the closing phenylalanine or tryptophan. D genes are given only for firm matches. Only part of the rows carry a size: once, few, many, or a class if the clone is expanded.

. TRBJ1-4 . TRBV7-9 TGTGCCAGCAGCCTTGGACAGACAACTAATGAAAAACTGTTTTTT CASSLGQTTNEKLFF
. TRBJ1-3 . TRBV9 TGTGCCAGCAGCCCCCAGACAACGGGAAACACCATATATTTT CASSPQTTGNTIYF
. TRBJ1-2 TRBD1 TRBV19 TGTGCCAGTAGTATGGAGACAGGGGTTGGGAAAACCTATGGCTACACCTTC CASSMETGVGKTYGYTF
. TRBJ2-3 TRBD2 TRBV5-1 TGCGCCAGCAGCTTGGCTAGCGGGGGGTTCGGAGATACGCAGTATTTT CASSLASGGFGDTQYF
. TRBJ2-1 . TRBV10-3 TGTGCCATCAGTGGGGCGCCTGACTCCTACAATGAGCAGTTCTTC CAISGAPDSYNEQFF
. TRBJ2-3 . TRBV4-1 TGCGCCAGCAGCCTAGTTGAGTTCGGCACAGATACGCAGTATTTT CASSLVEFGTDTQYF
. TRBJ2-7 . TRBV6-5 TGTGCCAGCAGTTACTCGGACTGGGGTATATACGAGCAGTACTTC CASSYSDWGIYEQYF
. TRBJ1-1 . TRBV4-1 TGCGCCAGCAGCCCGGAGAGGAGGGGTATGGGCACTGAAGCTTTCTTT CASSPERRGMGTEAFF
. TRBJ2-2 TRBD2 TRBV19 TGTGCCAGTAGTGGGAGGGCCGGGGAGCTGTTTTTT CASSGRAGELFF
few TRBJ2-3 . TRBV11-2 TGTGCCAGCAGCATTACCCTCGGGGGTTTTATAGGCACAGATACGCAGTATTTT CASSITLGGFIGTDTQYF
. TRBJ2-1 TRBD2 TRBV7-2 TGTGCCAGCAGCCCCTGGGTAGCGGGGGGAGAGAATGAGCAGTTCTTC CASSPWVAGGENEQFF
. TRBJ1-1 TRBD1 TRBV19 TGTGCCAGTAGTATTCCTCCGGGACAGGGAGCTTTCTTT CASSIPPGQGAFF
. TRBJ2-3 TRBD2 TRBV7-9 TGTGCCAGCAGCTTATCAACTAGCGGCTTCACAGATACGCAGTATTTT CASSLSTSGFTDTQYF
. TRBJ2-7 . TRBV7-9 TGTGCCAGCAGCTTCAGGGATGGAGAGGCCTACGAGCAGTACTTC CASSFRDGEAYEQYF
once TRBJ1-5 . TRBV19 TGTGCCAGTAGCCGGGAGGGGGAGGGATTGGCAAATCAGCCCCAGCATTTT CASSREGEGLANQPQHF
. TRBJ1-5 TRBD1 TRBV7-2 TGTGCCAGCAGCTTAGTTAGGGACAGGAGGCAGCCCCAGCATTTT CASSLVRDRRQPQHF
. TRBJ2-7 . TRBV27 TGTGCCAGCACCTTTACGGGGGATTCCGAGCAGTACTTC CASTFTGDSEQYF
. TRBJ1-3 . TRBV11-3 TGTGCCAGCACCTTGACATCCGGAAACACCATATATTTT CASTLTSGNTIYF
. TRBJ2-3 TRBD2 TRBV7-6 TGTGCCAGCAGCTTGAGACTAGCGGGGGCCCCCACAGATACGCAGTATTTT CASSLRLAGAPTDTQYF
. TRBJ1-2 . TRBV27 TGTGCCAGCAGTTTCCACCAGTCTGGTGGCTCTGATGGCTACACCTTC CASSFHQSGGSDGYTF
. TRBJ2-3 TRBD2 TRBV4-1 TGCGCCAGCAGCTATGCGGGAGGCCGCACAGATACGCAGTATTTT CASSYAGGRTDTQYF
once TRBJ2-1 TRBD2 TRBV7-9 TGTGCCAGCAGCCCTTACCCGGGACTAGCGGTCAATGAGCAGTTCTTC CASSPYPGLAVNEQFF
. TRBJ2-2 TRBD2 TRBV2 TGTGCCAGCAGCCGACTAGCGGGGGGTACCGGGGAGCTGTTTTTT CASSRLAGGTGELFF
few TRBJ2-1 TRBD2 TRBV15 TGTGCCACCAGCAGACCGTCACTAGCGGGCCCGTCCTTGGGCCGTGAGCAGTTCTTC CATSRPSLAGPSLGREQFF
. TRBJ1-2 . TRBV7-3 TGTGCCAGCAGCTTAACGCCAGGTGATGGCTACACCTTC CASSLTPGDGYTF
. TRBJ2-1 TRBD2 TRBV19 TGTGCCAGCCATGCGGGGGGGGACTACAATGAGCAGTTCTTC CASHAGGDYNEQFF
. TRBJ2-7 TRBD1 TRBV5-1 TGCGCCAGCAGCCCAGGGACAGGGATCTACGAGCAGTACTTC CASSPGTGIYEQYF
. TRBJ2-3 TRBD2 TRBV7-6 TGTGCCAGCAGCTCCGGGACTACCGCCGAGCAGTATTTT CASSSGTTAEQYF
. TRBJ1-1 TRBD1 TRBV5-4 TGTGCCAGCAGCAGACAGGGTTGGGACTTGAACACTGAAGCTTTCTTT CASSRQGWDLNTEAFF
. TRBJ1-4 . TRBV7-9 TGTGCCAGCAGCTCCCGGGACAAGTATAATGAAAAACTGTTTTTT CASSSRDKYNEKLFF
. TRBJ1-3 . TRBV5-5 TGTGCCAGCAGCCCCTCGACAGACACCCGCTCTGGAAACACCATATATTTT CASSPSTDTRSGNTIYF
few TRBJ2-3 TRBD2 TRBV2 TGTGCCAGCGGCGGCGATTTCGGGAGGGGGATTCCAGATACGCAGTATTTT CASGGDFGRGIPDTQYF
. TRBJ2-7 TRBD1 TRBV7-2 TGTGCCAGCCGGGACAGCTCCTACGAGCAGTACTTC CASRDSSYEQYF
. TRBJ1-1 . TRBV11-2 TGTGCCAGCGGAGGGGATGCCGGGGGTGGGACTGAAGCTTTCTTT CASGGDAGGGTEAFF
. TRBJ2-2 TRBD2 TRBV19 TGTGCCAGTGAGACTAGCGGTTACACCGGGGAGCTGTTTTTT CASETSGYTGELFF
. TRBJ2-2 . TRBV11-2 TGTGCCAGCAGCCCCGGGGCCGGGGAGCTGTTTTTT CASSPGAGELFF
. TRBJ1-3 . TRBV5-4 TGTGCCAGCAGCTTTGGGACAAAAGGAAACACCATATATTTT CASSFGTKGNTIYF
. TRBJ2-5 . TRBV20-1 TGCAGTGCTAGTGGGGGGGGCCGGGAGACCCAGTACTTC CSASGGGRETQYF
. TRBJ2-2 TRBD2 TRBV9 TGTGCCAGCAGCGTAGGACTAGCGGGAGTCGAGAACACCGGGGAGCTGTTTTTT CASSVGLAGVENTGELFF
. TRBJ2-5 TRBD1 TRBV11-1 TGTGCCAGCAGTCGGGACAGGGAGGAGACCCAGTACTTC CASSRDREETQYF
once TRBJ1-1 . TRBV7-8 TGTGCCAGCAGCTTAGCGGCGGGGGAAACTGAAGCTTTCTTT CASSLAAGETEAFF
. TRBJ2-5 TRBD2 TRBV9 TGTGCCAGCAGCGTAGGGGCTAGCGGGGGTGAGACCCAGTACTTC CASSVGASGGETQYF